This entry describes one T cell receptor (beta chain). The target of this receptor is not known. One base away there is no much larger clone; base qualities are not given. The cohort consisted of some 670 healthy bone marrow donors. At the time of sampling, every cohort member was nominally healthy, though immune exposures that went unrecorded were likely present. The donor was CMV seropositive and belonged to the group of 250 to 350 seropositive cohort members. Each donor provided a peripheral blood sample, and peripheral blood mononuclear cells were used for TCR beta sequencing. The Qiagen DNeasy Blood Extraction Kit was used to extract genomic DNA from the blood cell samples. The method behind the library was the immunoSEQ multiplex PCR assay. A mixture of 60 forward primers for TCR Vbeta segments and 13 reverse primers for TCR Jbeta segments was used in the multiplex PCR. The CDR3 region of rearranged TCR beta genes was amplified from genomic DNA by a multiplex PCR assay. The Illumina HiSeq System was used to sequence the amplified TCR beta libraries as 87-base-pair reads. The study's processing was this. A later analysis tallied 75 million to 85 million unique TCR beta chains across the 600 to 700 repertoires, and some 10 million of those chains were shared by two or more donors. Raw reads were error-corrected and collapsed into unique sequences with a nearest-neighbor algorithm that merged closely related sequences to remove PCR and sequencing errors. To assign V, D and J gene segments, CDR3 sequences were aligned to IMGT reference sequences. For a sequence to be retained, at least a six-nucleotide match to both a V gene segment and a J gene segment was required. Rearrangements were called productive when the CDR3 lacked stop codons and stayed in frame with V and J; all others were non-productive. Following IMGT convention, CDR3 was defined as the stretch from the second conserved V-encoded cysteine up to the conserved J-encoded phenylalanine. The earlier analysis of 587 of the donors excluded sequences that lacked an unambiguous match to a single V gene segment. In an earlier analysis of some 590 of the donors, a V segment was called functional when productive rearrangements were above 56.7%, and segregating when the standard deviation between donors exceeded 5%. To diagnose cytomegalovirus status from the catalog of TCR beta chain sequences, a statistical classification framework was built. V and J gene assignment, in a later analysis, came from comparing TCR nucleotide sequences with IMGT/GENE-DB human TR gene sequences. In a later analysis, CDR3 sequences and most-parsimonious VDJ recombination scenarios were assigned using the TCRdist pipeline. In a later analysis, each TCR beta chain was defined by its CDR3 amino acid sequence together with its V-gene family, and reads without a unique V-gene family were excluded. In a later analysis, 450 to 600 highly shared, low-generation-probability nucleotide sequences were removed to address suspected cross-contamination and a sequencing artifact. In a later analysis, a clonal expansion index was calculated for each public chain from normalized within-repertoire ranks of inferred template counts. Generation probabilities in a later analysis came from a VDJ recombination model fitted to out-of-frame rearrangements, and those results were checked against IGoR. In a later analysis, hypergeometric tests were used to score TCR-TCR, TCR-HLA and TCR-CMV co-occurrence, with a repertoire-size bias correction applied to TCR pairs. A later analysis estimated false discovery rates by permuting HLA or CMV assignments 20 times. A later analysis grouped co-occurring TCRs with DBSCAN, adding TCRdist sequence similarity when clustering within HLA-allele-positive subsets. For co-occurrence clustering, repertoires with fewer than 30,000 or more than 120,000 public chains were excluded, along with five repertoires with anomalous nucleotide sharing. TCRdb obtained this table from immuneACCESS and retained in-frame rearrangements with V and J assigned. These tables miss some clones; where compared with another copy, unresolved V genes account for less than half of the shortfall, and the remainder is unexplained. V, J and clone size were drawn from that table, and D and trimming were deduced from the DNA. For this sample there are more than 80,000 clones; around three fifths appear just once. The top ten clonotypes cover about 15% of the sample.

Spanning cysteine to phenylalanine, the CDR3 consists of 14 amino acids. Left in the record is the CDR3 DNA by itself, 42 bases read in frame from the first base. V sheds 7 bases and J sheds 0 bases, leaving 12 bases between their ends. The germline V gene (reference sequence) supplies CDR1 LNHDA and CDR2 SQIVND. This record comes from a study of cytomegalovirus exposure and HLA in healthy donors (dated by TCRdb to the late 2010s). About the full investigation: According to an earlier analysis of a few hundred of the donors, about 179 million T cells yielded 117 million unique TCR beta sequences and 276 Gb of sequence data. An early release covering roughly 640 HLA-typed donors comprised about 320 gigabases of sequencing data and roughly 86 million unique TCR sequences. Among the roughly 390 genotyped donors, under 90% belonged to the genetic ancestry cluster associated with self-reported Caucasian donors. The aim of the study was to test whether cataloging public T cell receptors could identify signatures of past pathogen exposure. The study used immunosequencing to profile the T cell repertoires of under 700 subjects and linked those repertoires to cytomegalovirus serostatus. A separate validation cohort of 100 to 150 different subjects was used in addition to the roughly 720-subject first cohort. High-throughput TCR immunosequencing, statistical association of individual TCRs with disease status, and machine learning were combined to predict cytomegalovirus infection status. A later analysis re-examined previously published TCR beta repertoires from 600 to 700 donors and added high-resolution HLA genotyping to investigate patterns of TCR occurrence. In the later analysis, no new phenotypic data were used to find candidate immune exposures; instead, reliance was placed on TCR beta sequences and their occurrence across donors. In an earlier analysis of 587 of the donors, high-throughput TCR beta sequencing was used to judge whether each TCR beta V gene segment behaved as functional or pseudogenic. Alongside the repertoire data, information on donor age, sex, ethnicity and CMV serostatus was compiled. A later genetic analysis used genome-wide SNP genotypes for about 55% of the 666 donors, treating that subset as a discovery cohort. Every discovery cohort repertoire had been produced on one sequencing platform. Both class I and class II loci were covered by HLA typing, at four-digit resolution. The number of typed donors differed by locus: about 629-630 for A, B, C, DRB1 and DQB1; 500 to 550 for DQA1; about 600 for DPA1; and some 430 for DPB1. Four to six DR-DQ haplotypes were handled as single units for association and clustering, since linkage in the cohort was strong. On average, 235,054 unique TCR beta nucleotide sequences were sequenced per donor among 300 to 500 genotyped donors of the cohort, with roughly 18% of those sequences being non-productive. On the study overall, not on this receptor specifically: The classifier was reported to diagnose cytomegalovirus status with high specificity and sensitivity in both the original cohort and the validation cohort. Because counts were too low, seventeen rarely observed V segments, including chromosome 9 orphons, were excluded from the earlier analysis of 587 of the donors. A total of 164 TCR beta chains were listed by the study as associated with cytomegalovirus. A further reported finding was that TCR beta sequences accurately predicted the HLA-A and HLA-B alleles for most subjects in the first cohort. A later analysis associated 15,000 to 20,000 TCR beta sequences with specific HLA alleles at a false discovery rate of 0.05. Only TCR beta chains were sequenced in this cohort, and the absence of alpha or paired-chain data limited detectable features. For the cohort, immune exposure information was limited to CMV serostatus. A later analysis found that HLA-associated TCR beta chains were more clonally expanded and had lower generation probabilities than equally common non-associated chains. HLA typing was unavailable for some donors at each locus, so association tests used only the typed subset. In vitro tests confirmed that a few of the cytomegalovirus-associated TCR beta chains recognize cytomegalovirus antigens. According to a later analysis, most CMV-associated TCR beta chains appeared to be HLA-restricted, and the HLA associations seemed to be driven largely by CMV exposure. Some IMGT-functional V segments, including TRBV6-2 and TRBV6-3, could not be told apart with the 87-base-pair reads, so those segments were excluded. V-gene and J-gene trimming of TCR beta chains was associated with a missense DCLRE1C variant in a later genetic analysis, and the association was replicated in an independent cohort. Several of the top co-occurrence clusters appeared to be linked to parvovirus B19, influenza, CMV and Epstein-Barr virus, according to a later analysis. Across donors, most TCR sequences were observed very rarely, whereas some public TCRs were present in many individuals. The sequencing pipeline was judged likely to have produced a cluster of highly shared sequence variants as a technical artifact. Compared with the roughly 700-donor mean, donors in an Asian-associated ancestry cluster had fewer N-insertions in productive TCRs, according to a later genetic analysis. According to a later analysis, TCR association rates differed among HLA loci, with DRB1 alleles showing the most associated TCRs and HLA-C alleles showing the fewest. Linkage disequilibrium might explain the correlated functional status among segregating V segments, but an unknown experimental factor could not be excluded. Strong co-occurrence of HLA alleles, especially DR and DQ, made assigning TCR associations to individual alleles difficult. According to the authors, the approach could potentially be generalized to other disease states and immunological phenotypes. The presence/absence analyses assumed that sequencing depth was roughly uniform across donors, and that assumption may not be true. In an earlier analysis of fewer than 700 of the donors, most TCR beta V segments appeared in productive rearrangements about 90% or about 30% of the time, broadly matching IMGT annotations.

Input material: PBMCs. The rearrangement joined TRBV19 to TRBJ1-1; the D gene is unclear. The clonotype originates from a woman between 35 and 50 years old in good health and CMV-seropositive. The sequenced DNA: TGTGCCAGTATGAGAGGCACTCTGAACACTGAAGCTTTCTTT. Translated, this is CASMRGTLNTEAFF.